This T cell receptor beta chain originates from a study of blood T cells in healthy people across ages. Study-wide results and caveats: Age showed a roughly linear inverse relationship with TCR beta diversity per million T cells. It was not possible, with unsorted PBMCs, to conclusively compare naive and antigen-experienced cells.

As concerns this clonotype: Its antigen remains unidentified.

Germline-derived CDR1 and CDR2 are MNHEY and SMNVEV (reference sequence). Between the trimmed V and J ends, which lost 3 bases and 6 bases, there was a span of 9 bases. This CDR3 is built from 13 residues. Alongside a J-beta primer mix, a sample-barcoded 5' primer served in a second PCR lasting roughly 6 to 12 cycles. Paired-end reads containing CDR3 totaled no fewer than 3 million for each sample. TCRdb used MiXCR to reprocess the 5' RACE reads, holding one entry per CDR3 protein. The sample shows approximately 1.5 million distinct CDR3 sequences, around 36% of them seen only once. Sample donors were healthy Caucasian individuals that came from Russia, aged roughly 6 to 100.

The chain combines TRBV27 with TRBJ2-1; the D is unclear. The receptor was isolated from a woman aged 25 to 39 in good health. What was sequenced was blood. CDR3 DNA: TGTGCCAGCAGTTTGTGGCAGGCCAATGAGCAGTTCTTC. Its translation: CASSLWQANEQFF.